This passage covers 31 T cell receptor beta chains from one sample sequenced in a study of early T cells in non-severe SARS-CoV-2 infection. From the 5' RACE reads, TCRdb called clonotypes with MiXCR, one entry per CDR3 protein. The sample contains fewer than 55,000 distinct CDR3 sequences, approximately 6.1% of which appear only once. The material sequenced was whole blood, taken at baseline. The receptors were sampled from an adult who was a healthcare worker with PCR-confirmed SARS-CoV-2 infection or an uninfected control (not recorded which).

This clonotype was counted at least ten times. Mismatch with germline at one junction end may stem from a read error. This rearrangement joins TRBV5-1 to TRBJ2-7, with D tentatively TRBD1 (6 bases). From germline, CDR1 is SGHRS and CDR2 YFSETQ. The CDR3 has 15 residues. The CDR3 DNA follows: TGCGCCAGCAGTTTGGGGGACACCCTCTCCTACGAGCAGTACTTC. Protein sequence: CASSLGDTLSYEQYF.

The sample holds many counts of this clonotype. V gene TRBV20-1 combines with J gene TRBJ2-3; D gene uncertain. V was trimmed by 2 bases and J by 4 bases, leaving 16 bases between them. The CDR3 contains 15 residues. Germline loops: CDR1 DFQATT, CDR2 SNEGSKA (reference sequence). Here the CDR3 DNA reads TGCAGTGCTAGACCAGTACTAACCCTCCCAGATACGCAGTATTTT. Translating it yields CSARPVLTLPDTQYF.

The chain combines TRBV19 with TRBJ1-2; D call uncertain. CDR3 length: 15 amino acids. Germline-derived CDR1 and CDR2 are LNHDA and SQIVND (reference sequence). Trimming removed 0 bases at V and 7 bases at J, with 15 bases between. The CDR3 DNA is TGTGCCAGTAGTATAGAAGGACCCCCGGCGGGTGGCTACACCTTC. It encodes CASSIEGPPAGGYTF.

J is TRBJ2-1 and V is TRBV7-9, with D possibly matching TRBD1 (6 bases). Trimming shortened V by 3 bases and J by 5 bases, and 11 bases separated the two germline ends. CDR1 is SEHNR, CDR2 FQNEAQ, per germline (reference sequence). The CDR3 totals 14 residues. The CDR3 spells CASSFWTADNEQFF. DNA for the CDR3: TGTGCCAGCAGCTTCTGGACAGCAGACAATGAGCAGTTCTTC.

This clonotype appeared many times. The chain recombines TRBV7-9 with TRBJ2-1; D remains ambiguous. From germline, CDR1 is SEHNR and CDR2 FQNEAQ (reference sequence). The CDR3 covers 14 residues. Between the trimmed V and J ends, which lost 6 bases and 9 bases, there was a span of 18 bases. CDR3 sequence reads: CASRANTTHPEQFF. The CDR3 DNA reads TGTGCCAGCAGAGCCAACACTACGCATCCTGAGCAGTTCTTC.

The rearrangement joins TRBV19 to TRBJ1-2; 7 positions match TRBD1. CDR1 is LNHDA and CDR2 is SQIVND in the germline V gene (reference sequence). The CDR3 runs 13 residues. V lost 6 bases, J lost 3 bases, and 4 bases stayed unmatched. This CDR3 is CASRIDRDYGYTF. CDR3 bases: TGTGCCAGTAGAATTGACAGGGACTATGGCTACACCTTC.

This clonotype showed up many times. The rearrangement joins TRBV11-2 to TRBJ2-2; 7 nucleotides match TRBD2. The V segment lost 1 base and the J segment 5 bases; nucleotides outside the gene matches: 4. Germline V gene lookup returns CDR1 SGHAT and CDR2 FQNNGV. CDR3 length: 15 residues. The CDR3 loop reads CASSLVAGATGELFF. In nucleotides, the CDR3 is TGTGCCAGCAGCTTAGTTGCGGGAGCAACCGGGGAGCTGTTTTTT.

This clonotype was counted ten times or more. The rearrangement uses TRBV12-3 or TRBV12-4 and TRBJ1-1, with D perhaps matching TRBD1 (6 bases). The CDR3 runs to 15 residues. The V gene lost 3 bases and the J gene lost 3 bases, with 14 bases spanning the gap. In DNA, the CDR3 is TGTGCCAGCAGTTTCGGGGGGGGGCGAGACACTGAAGCTTTCTTT. This gives the protein CASSFGGGRDTEAFF.

The J gene is TRBJ1-1, the V gene TRBV7-2; D is possibly TRBD1 (6 bases). Germline-derived CDR1 and CDR2 are SGHTA and FQGNSA. The CDR3 is made up of 14 amino acids. V dropped 4 bases and J dropped 5 bases, with 14 bases sitting between them. The CDR3 sequence is CASSSSRGRTEAFF. The CDR3 DNA reads TGTGCCAGCAGCTCCTCCCGGGGGCGGACTGAAGCTTTCTTT.

There are many counts of this clonotype. This chain uses TRBV5-5 with TRBJ1-2; TRBD1 aligns across 8 bases. Trimming at V came to 2 bases and at J to 5 bases, leaving 8 bases not matched to a gene. CDR3 length equals 15 residues. CDR1 SGHKS and CDR2 YYEKEE come from the germline V gene (reference sequence). CDR3 DNA: TGTGCCAGCAGCTTAGGGAGACAGGGGACATATGGCTACACCTTC. Protein: CASSLGRQGTYGYTF.

The chain recombines TRBV6-1 with TRBJ2-1, with TRBD2 identical over 9 bases. The germline gives CDR1 MNHNS, CDR2 SASEGT. The CDR3 runs to 16 residues. V shed 7 bases, J shed 4 bases, and the junction held 11 bases outside the gene matches. The DNA of the CDR3 is TGTGCCAGCACCTACCGTCTAGCGGGAAAATACAATGAGCAGTTCTTC. Encoded protein: CASTYRLAGKYNEQFF.

The CDR3 reads CASSYSVVGGVADTQYF. The DNA of the CDR3 is TGTGCCAGCAGTTACTCAGTGGTCGGGGGGGTGGCAGATACGCAGTATTTT. The chain employs TRBV6-6 and TRBJ2-3, with 8 bases that match TRBD2. Germline assignment: CDR1 MNHNY and CDR2 SVGAGI (reference sequence). The CDR3 extends over 17 amino acids. V trimming: 0 bases; J trimming: 4 bases; junction bases outside the gene matches: 9.

J is TRBJ1-4 and V is TRBV4-1, with D perhaps TRBD1 (6 bases). V was trimmed by 3 bases and J by 4 bases, leaving 15 bases between them. Germline assignment: CDR1 MGHRA and CDR2 YSYEKL. The CDR3 totals 16 residues. This CDR3 reads CASSHRGRTVNEKLFF. The CDR3 coding sequence is TGCGCCAGCAGCCACCGCGGTCGGACAGTTAATGAAAAACTGTTTTTT.

The DNA for the CDR3 is TGTGCCAGCAGCTTATCGGCGGGTACTTCAGGCGAGCAGTACTTC. Its translation: CASSLSAGTSGEQYF. V gene TRBV7-9 combines with J gene TRBJ2-7; TRBD2 might be the D (5 bases). V was trimmed by 2 bases and J by 6 bases, leaving 17 bases between them. The CDR3 has 15 amino acids. Germline lookup yields CDR1 SEHNR and CDR2 FQNEAQ (reference sequence).

This clonotype was observed many times. The chain recombines TRBV30 with TRBJ1-2, with unresolved D. The CDR3 consists of 13 residues. Trimming removed 0 bases from V and 3 bases from J, with 8 bases in between. CDR1 is GTSNPN and CDR2 is SVGIG in the germline V gene (reference sequence). DNA for the CDR3: TGTGCCTGGAGTGTACTACAGTACTATGGCTACACCTTC. This gives the protein CAWSVLQYYGYTF.

This clonotype has ten or more counts. The chain uses TRBV5-6 and TRBJ1-2; TRBD1 might be the D (5 bases). The CDR3 has 16 residues. The V and J ends lost 0 bases and 6 bases respectively, with 18 bases between them. From germline, CDR1 is SGHDT and CDR2 YYEEEE. CDR3 amino acids: CASSLARDREADGYTF. CDR3 nucleotides: TGTGCCAGCAGCTTGGCCCGGGACCGTGAAGCGGATGGCTACACCTTC. Together with reference TRBV5-6 and TRBJ1-2, the CDR3 gives the full variable domain: DAGVTQSPTHLIKTRGQQVTLRCSPKSGHDTVSWYQQALGQGPQFIFQYYEEEERQRGNFPDRFSGHQFPNYSSELNVNALLLGDSALYLCASSLARDREADGYTFGSGTRLTVV.

This clonotype appeared many times. The rearrangement joins TRBV14 to TRBJ1-5; D is perhaps TRBD1 (6 bases). V gave up 2 bases and J gave up 7 bases, with 9 bases separating them. Germline assignment: CDR1 SGHDN and CDR2 FVKESK. The CDR3 is 13 residues long. The CDR3 loop is CASSQNREQPQHF. CDR3 DNA sequence: TGTGCCAGCAGCCAAAACAGGGAGCAGCCCCAGCATTTT.

The table lists this clonotype with a few counts. The chain couples TRBV7-8 to TRBJ2-7; 7 bases agree with TRBD1. J was trimmed by 7 bases and V by 6 bases; bases with no gene match: 9. CDR1 is SGHVS, CDR2 FQNEAQ, per germline. The CDR3 has 13 residues. The DNA of the CDR3 is TGTGCCAGCAGAACCGACAGGGTGGGGGAGCAGTACTTC. Translated: CASRTDRVGEQYF.

A few counts support this clonotype. The chain carries TRBV4-2 and TRBJ1-1, with 8 nucleotides matching TRBD1. The CDR3 spans 15 residues. CDR1 and CDR2 (germline): LGHNA, YNFKEQ. V shed 0 bases, J shed 10 bases, and the junction held 10 bases outside the gene matches. CDR3 in amino acids: CASSQETGAPRGAFF. For the CDR3, the DNA is TGTGCCAGCAGCCAAGAGACAGGGGCACCGAGAGGAGCTTTCTTT.

The chain links TRBV6-1 to TRBJ1-3; TRBD1 aligns across 9 bases. CDR1 MNHNS and CDR2 SASEGT come from the germline V gene. V shed 5 bases and J 8 bases; nucleotides not matched to a gene: 7. The CDR3 sequence is 14 residues long. CDR3 DNA sequence: TGTGCCAGCAGTAGGACAGGGGTAGTGGACACCATATATTTT. It yields the protein CASSRTGVVDTIYF.

This clonotype was seen repeatedly, ten times or more. The V gene is TRBV20-1, the J gene TRBJ2-7, with 7 bases matching TRBD1. This CDR3 has 14 amino acids. Losses at the gene ends were 6 bases for V and 6 bases for J; bases not matched to a gene: 14. CDR1 and CDR2 (germline): DFQATT, SNEGSKA (reference sequence). The CDR3 here is CSALPWTGVREQYF. In DNA form, the CDR3 reads TGCAGTGCCCTCCCATGGACAGGTGTACGCGAGCAGTACTTC.

This clonotype was seen at least ten times. DNA of the CDR3: TGTGCCAGCAGCATACAGCCGAACACTGAAGCTTTCTTT. This sequence encodes CASSIQPNTEAFF. This sequence joins TRBV7-6 and TRBJ1-1; D is undetermined. The CDR3 has 13 residues. The ends were cut back, 5 bases at V and 1 base at J, with 8 bases in the middle. In germline, CDR1 is SGHVS, CDR2 FNYEAQ.

V is TRBV11-2 and J is TRBJ2-7, with TRBD2 identical over 7 bases. This CDR3 contains 17 residues. The V segment lost 1 base and the J segment 3 bases; nucleotides outside the gene matches: 12. CDR1 SGHAT and CDR2 FQNNGV come from the germline V gene. The CDR3 loop is CASSLAPGRVRYYEQYF. CDR3 DNA: TGTGCCAGCAGCTTAGCCCCAGGGAGGGTGAGATACTACGAGCAGTACTTC. The full variable domain, its missing parts supplied by reference TRBV11-2 and TRBJ2-7, is EAGVAQSPRYKIIEKRQSVAFWCNPISGHATLYWYQQILGQGPKLLIQFQNNGVVDDSQLPKDRFSAERLKGVDSTLKIQPAKLEDSAVYLCASSLAPGRVRYYEQYFGPGTRLTVT.

V gene TRBV7-2 combines with J gene TRBJ2-1, with D possibly TRBD2 on 7 matching bases. CDR1 and CDR2 (germline): SGHTA, FQGNSA. CDR3 length equals 13 residues. V shed 2 bases and J shed 8 bases, with 10 bases lying between them. The CDR3 spells CASSLTGGHEQFF. CDR3 nucleotide sequence: TGTGCCAGCAGCTTAACCGGGGGGCATGAGCAGTTCTTC.

This clonotype was counted ten times or more. The V gene is TRBV20-1, the J gene TRBJ2-7; TRBD2 matches 9 bases. The CDR3 sequence is 13 residues long. CDR1 and CDR2 from the germline V gene are DFQATT and SNEGSKA (reference sequence). The CDR3 nucleotides read TGCAGCGGCGGGAGGGCTTCTGGGAACGAGCAGTACTTC. It yields the protein CSGGRASGNEQYF.

This clonotype was seen at least ten times. The CDR3 protein is CSVDGEGAFF. CDR3 bases: TGCAGCGTTGACGGGGAGGGAGCTTTCTTT. The chain combines TRBV29-1 with TRBJ1-1, with D unclear. This CDR3 is built from 10 residues. Looked up from germline, CDR1 is SQVTM and CDR2 is ANQGSEA. V lost 3 bases to trimming and J lost 10 bases, with 9 bases between them.

This clonotype occurred a few times. V is TRBV7-2 and J is TRBJ1-4; maybe TRBD1 (5 bases). The CDR3 spans 13 residues. The V gene's germline CDR1 is SGHTA and CDR2 FQGNSA. V lost 1 base and J lost 6, with 6 bases in between. Written as DNA, the CDR3 is TGTGCCAGCAGCTTAGGAGGGGATGAAAAACTGTTTTTT. Amino acid sequence: CASSLGGDEKLFF.

This clonotype was recorded at least ten times. The V gene is TRBV20-1, the J gene TRBJ1-1; D might be TRBD1 (5 bases). The CDR3 runs 14 residues. With 5 bases removed from V and 0 bases from J, the gap between germline ends came to 13 bases. Looked up from germline, CDR1 is DFQATT and CDR2 is SNEGSKA (reference sequence). Here the CDR3 reads CSAPMGGVNTEAFF. In DNA, the CDR3 is TGCAGTGCTCCGATGGGGGGAGTGAACACTGAAGCTTTCTTT.

This clonotype has ten or more counts. The rearrangement links TRBV7-9 to TRBJ2-7; D tentatively reads TRBD1 or TRBD2 (5 bases each). With 5 bases removed from V and 3 bases from J, the gap between germline ends came to 14 bases. The CDR3 length is 14 residues. Per the germline V gene, CDR1 is SEHNR and CDR2 is FQNEAQ (reference sequence). This CDR3 is CASSPGTSRYEQYF. CDR3 coding DNA: TGTGCCAGCAGCCCCGGGACGTCCCGCTACGAGCAGTACTTC.

This clonotype was found many times. The J gene is TRBJ1-5, the V gene TRBV5-6; 7 bases agree with TRBD1. The CDR3 is made up of 15 amino acids. Germline CDR1 is SGHDT and CDR2 is YYEEEE. The V gene end was trimmed by 5 bases and the J gene end by 6 bases; junction bases not matched to a gene: 11. Written as DNA, the CDR3 is TGTGCCAGCAGTGAACAGGGGAGAGGCGGTCAGCCCCAGCATTTT. This encodes CASSEQGRGGQPQHF.

The chain combines TRBV23-1 with TRBJ1-1, with D unresolved. TRBV23-1 is assigned to the ORF class and has an uncertain function. V was clipped by 8 bases and J by 4 bases, with 20 bases between them. The CDR3 extends over 15 amino acids. CDR3 amino acids: CASGGQLKCGTEAFF. CDR3 coding DNA: TGCGCCAGCGGAGGGCAGCTGAAGTGCGGCACTGAAGCTTTCTTT.